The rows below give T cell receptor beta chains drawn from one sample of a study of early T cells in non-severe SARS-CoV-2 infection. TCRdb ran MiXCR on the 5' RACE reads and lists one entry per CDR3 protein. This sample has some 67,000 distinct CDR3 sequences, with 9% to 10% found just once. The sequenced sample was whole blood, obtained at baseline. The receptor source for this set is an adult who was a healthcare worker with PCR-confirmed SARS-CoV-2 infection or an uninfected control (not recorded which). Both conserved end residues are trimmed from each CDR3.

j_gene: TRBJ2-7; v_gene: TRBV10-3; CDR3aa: ATRDTVYEQY
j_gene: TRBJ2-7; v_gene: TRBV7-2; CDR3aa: ASSPRQNYEQY
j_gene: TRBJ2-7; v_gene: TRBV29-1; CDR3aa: SAKDTGLSYEQY
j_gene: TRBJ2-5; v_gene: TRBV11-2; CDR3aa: ASREPGQQETQY
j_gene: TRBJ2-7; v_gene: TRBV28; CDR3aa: ASLAGTYEQY
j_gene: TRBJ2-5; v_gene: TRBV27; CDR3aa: ASSFWPPRRYQETQY
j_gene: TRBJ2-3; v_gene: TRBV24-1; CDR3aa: ATSDLRGTGTHSTDTQY
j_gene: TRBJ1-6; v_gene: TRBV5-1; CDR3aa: ASSPAARLNSPLH
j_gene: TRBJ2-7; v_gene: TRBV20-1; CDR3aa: SFLQGAYEQY
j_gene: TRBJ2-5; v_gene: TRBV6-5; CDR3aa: ASSPGTSGPQY
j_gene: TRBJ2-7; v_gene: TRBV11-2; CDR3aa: ASSLSTGDLYEQY
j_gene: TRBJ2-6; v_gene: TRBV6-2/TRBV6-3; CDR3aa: ASSPTSPGANVLT
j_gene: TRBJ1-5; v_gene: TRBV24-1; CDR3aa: ATSDDGTPNQPQH
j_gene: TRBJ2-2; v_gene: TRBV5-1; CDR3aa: ASSLGQVTGELF
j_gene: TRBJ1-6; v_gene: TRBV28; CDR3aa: ASSSAANSPLH
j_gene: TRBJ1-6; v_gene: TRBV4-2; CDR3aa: ASSQGRRSSYNSPLH
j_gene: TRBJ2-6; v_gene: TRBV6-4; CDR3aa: ASSPAGSSGANVLT
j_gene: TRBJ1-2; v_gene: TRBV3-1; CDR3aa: ASSQWDRENYGYT
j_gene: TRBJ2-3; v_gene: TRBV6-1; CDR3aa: ASSRLAGGLGPDTQY
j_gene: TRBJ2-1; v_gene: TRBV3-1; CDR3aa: ASSPTFGGRALSF
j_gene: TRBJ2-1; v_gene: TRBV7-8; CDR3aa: ASSLRRLAGDSYNEQF
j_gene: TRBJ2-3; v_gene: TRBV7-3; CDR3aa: ASGQVSDTQY
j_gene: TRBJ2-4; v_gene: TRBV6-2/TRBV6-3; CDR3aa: ASSQGLKNIQY
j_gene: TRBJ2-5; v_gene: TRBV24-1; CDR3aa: ATSDLGRETQY
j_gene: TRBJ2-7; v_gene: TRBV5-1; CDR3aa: ASSLAALIGHSGSDEQY
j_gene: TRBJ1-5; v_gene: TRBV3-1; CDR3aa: ASSPTEGMNQPQH
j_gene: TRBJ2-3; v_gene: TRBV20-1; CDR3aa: SALTSWGYTDTQY
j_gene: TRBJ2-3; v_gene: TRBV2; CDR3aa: ASNGRWGVAGLTDTQY
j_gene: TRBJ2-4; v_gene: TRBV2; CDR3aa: ASSEASAGGPKNIQY
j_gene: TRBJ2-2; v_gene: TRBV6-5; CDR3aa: ASTRGRLTGELF
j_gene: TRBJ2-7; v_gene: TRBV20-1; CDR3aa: SAREEGPYEQY
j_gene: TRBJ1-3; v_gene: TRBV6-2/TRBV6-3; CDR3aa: ASSYGYRGNTIY
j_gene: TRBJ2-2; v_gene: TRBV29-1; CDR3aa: SVKSGRLSGELF
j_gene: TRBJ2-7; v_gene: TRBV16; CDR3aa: ASSHSSGQTYEQY
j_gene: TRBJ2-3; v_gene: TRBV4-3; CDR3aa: ASSQVAAGEAFWQATQY
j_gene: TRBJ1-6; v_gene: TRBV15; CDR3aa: ATSGKGHSPLH
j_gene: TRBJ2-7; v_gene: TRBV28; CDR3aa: ASSPRAASGVEQY
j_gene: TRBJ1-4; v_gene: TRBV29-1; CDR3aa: SGRTAFGEKLF
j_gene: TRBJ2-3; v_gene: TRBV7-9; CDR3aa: ASSPRQGSTDTQY
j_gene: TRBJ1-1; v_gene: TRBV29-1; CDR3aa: STSWDRGWTEAF
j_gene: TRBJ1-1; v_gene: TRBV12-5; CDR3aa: ASGPRDRSTEAF
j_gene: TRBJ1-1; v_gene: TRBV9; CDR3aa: ASSGTGTGTEAF
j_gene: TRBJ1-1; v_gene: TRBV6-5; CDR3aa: ASSPPGQGGTAF
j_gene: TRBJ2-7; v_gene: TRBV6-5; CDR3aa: ASTNSGTGSYEQY
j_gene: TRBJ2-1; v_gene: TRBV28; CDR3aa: ASTGQGPYNEQF
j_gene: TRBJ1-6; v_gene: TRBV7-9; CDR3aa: ASSLGAENSPLH
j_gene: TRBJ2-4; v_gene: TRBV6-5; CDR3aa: ASSYQLSDRKNQY
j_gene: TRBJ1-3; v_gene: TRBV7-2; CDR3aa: ASSLVSGVGGNTIY
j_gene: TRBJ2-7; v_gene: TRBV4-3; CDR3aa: ASSPTGDYEQY
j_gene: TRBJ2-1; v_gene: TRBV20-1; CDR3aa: SARDLKVQRSGFSYNEQF
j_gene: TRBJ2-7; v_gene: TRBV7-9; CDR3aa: ASSLQGASYEQY
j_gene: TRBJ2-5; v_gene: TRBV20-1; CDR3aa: SAIWTQETQY
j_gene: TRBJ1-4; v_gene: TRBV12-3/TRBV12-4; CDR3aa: ASSLGQGGGEKLF